Detailed here is one T cell receptor (beta chain). Its antigen is unknown. Other DNA sequences in the sample encode the same CDR3. The data belong to a study of shared clonotypes between healthy human individuals. Whole-study findings and limits: The low donor count limited represented genetic and exposure-history diversity.

CDR3 length: 13 amino acids. Germline V gene data show CDR1 as SGHAT and CDR2 as FQNNGV. Deletions cut 3 bases from V and 5 bases from J, with 11 bases between. Using immunoSEQ multiplex PCR, the repertoire was profiled, and TCRdb retains in-frame clones only, with some absent. Altogether about 1.1 million clones are present, 70% to 80% being singletons, with the ten largest covering 0.89%. V gene TRBV11-2 combines with J gene TRBJ2-7, with TRBD1 as a possible D gene (5 bases). The sample consisted of memory CD4+ T cells from PBMCs. Subset here: CD45RA-negative fraction. The sequence derives from a man aged 18 to 30 in good health. Some clones in this sample may be carry-over from other donors' samples. The CDR3 DNA is TGTGCCAGCAGCTTTACAGGAACGAACGAGCAGTACTTC. Its protein is CASSFTGTNEQYF.